This T cell receptor beta chain was identified during a study of T cell responses to AZD1222 COVID-19 vaccine. The germline V gene encodes CDR1 SGHRS and CDR2 YFSETQ. The CDR3 is 14 residues long. The V gene end was trimmed by 4 bases and the J gene end by 1 base; junction bases not matched to a gene: 4. Only in-frame clones appear in the TCRdb table, and some are missing; sequencing was by immunoSEQ multiplex PCR. The table lists some 180,000 clones, roughly 91% of them singletons. Source: peripheral blood, taken 28 days after the second AZD1222 dose. This chain connects TRBV5-1 to TRBJ2-5; 7 bases agree with TRBD2. The clonotype originates from an adult who received the AZD1222 COVID-19 vaccine. The chain's CDR3 is CASSTGRGQETQYF. Here the CDR3 DNA reads TGCGCCAGCAGCACTGGGAGGGGCCAAGAGACCCAGTACTTC.